This T cell receptor beta chain was recovered during a study of T cells in Graves' hyperthyroidism and ophthalmopathy. This CDR3 has 16 amino acids. In germline, CDR1 is SSHAT, CDR2 FNYEAQ (reference sequence). With 3 bases clipped from V and 2 bases from J, the junction kept 8 bases outside the gene matches. There were TCR beta CDR3 regions amplified from RNA transcripts. An initial round of RT-PCR targeting the TCR CDR3 relied on the HTBI primer set. TCRdb processed the multiplex PCR reads anew with MiXCR; each CDR3 protein has one entry. Here the sample spans hundreds of thousands of distinct CDR3 sequences, about 14% being singletons.

Material for sequencing was blood. This receptor was obtained from a woman under 30 with Graves' hyperthyroidism. The chain carries TRBV7-7 and TRBJ2-3; TRBD2 aligns across 7 bases. The CDR3 nucleotides read TGTGCCAGCAGCTTTGGGGGGAGGGCCTCCACAGATACGCAGTATTTT. This codes for CASSFGGRASTDTQYF. The full variable domain, its missing parts supplied by reference TRBV7-7 and TRBJ2-3, is GAGVSQSPRYKVTKRGQDVTLRCDPISSHATLYWYQQALGQGPEFLTYFNYEAQPDKSGLPSDRFSAERPEGSISTLTIQRTEQRDSAMYRCASSFGGRASTDTQYFGPGTRLTVL.